This T cell receptor beta chain was profiled in a study of blood T cell repertoires in COVID-19. Per the original data handling: Researchers report that nucleated cell counts were estimated from reference gene primer amplification. Method: immunoSEQ multiplex PCR; TCRdb's copy keeps in-frame clones and lacks some. From that table come the V and J calls and clone size; the DNA was used to work out D and trimming. The sample shows about 160,000 clones, around 81% of them seen only once. V lost 5 bases, J lost 2 bases, and 7 bases stayed unmatched. The V gene's germline CDR1 is SGHAT and CDR2 FQNNGV. This CDR3 spans 15 amino acids. Those enrolled, adults aged roughly 18 to 100 years, came from about two dozen US areas. Membership in each cohort depended on participant-reported clinical history. Donors in Cohort 3 counted as recovered after two negative PCRs, clearance, or symptom resolution.

The origin of this receptor is a man aged 35-49 years who had recovered from COVID-19. The sample taken for sequencing was PBMCs or T cells enriched from blood (not recorded which). The chain links TRBV11-2 to TRBJ2-5; TRBD2 agrees at 8 bases. In DNA, the CDR3 is TGTGCCAGCAGCCAATGGACTAGCCCGCAAGAGACCCAGTACTTC. This translates into CASSQWTSPQETQYF.